This TCR delta chain was sequenced for a study of Vδ1+ human thymocytes listed by TCRdb under 2018. A note on the overall study: As a data resource, the study described the mRNA-level TRG and TRD CDR3 repertoires of highly purified Vdelta1+ thymocytes obtained from young children. The multiplex-based CDR3 amplicon strategy had previously been validated against 5'RACE-based CDR3 amplicon generation methods. Results the study describes overall, beyond this receptor: Because no clustering by age or sex was seen, donors were not stratified by age or sex in the analyses. The authors advised highly purified populations and single-cell validation, since unexpected Vdelta2 sequences could cause misinterpretation of bulk repertoire data. Numerous TRG clonotypes were shared among donors (up to about 6.9x10^3), while TRD repertoires were essentially private (a maximum of roughly 100 shared). Even though sort purity was high, approximately 21% of thymic TRD sequences were Vdelta2 (and few were Vdelta3), which was not the case for the peripheral blood Vdelta1+ controls. In contrast to oligoclonal peripheral blood repertoires, thymic TRG and TRD repertoires appeared to be highly polyclonal with Gaussian CDR3 length distributions.

Notes on this clone: Its antigen is unknown. No qualities accompany the bases; no much larger clone lies one base away.

RNA extraction was performed with the RNeasy mini kit, and reverse transcription was done with Superscript III. Multiplex PCR was used to generate CDR3 amplicons, with pooled V-gene forward primers and a constant-region reverse primer carrying Illumina adaptor overhangs. Amplicons were gel-purified, then indexed with Nextera index primers over approximately 8 extra PCR cycles and purified with AMPure XP beads. Libraries were sequenced on an Illumina MiSeq with paired-end 250 bp reads, dual indexing and around 22% PhiX spike-in. As for the authors' bioinformatics: Reads were quality checked with FastQC, and TRG read pairs were merged with ea-utils fastq-join. Annotation of sequences was performed with IMGT/HighV-QUEST, only productive sequences with unambiguous V-gene assignment were retained, and clonotypes were defined by identical CDR3 sequence. VDJtools 1.1.1, tcR 2.2.3, Treemap and vegan Shannon diversity in R 3.4.4 were used for downstream analysis. For TCRdb, the public reads were processed anew by CATT, and duplicate DNA sequences were folded into one row. TCRdb's processing, not the study's, gives the V and J calls here. The sample table holds roughly 50,000 delta-chain clones, of which approximately 15% were seen once. The ten largest clones add up to roughly 0.46% of the sample.

Thymic samples were depleted of alphabeta T cells, then CD3+ TCRVdelta1+ TCRVdelta2- thymocytes were FACS-sorted. The purity of the sorted Vdelta1+ thymocytes fell between 98% and 99.6%. The thymic specimens were obtained from fewer than ten paediatric patients, aged roughly 5 days to 15 months, who were having corrective cardiac surgery. The thymic tissue was dispersed, and mononuclear cells were isolated using a Histopaque-1077 density gradient. Staining used anti-TCRVdelta1 clone TS8.2, anti-TCRVdelta2 clone B6, anti-CD3 clone HIT3a and anti-TCRalphabeta clone IP26 antibodies. The CDR3 has 19 amino acids, counting the end cysteine and phenylalanine. CDR3 DNA is the only sequence kept; it has 57 bases, read in frame from the first base. The germline V gene specifies TSWWSYY as CDR1 and QGS as CDR2. V and J are truncated by 4 bases and 0 bases respectively, leaving an intervening sequence of 24 bases.

The source is a boy under two years old who had congenital heart surgery. This sequence uses TRDV1 and TRDJ1; TRDD2 is a possible D gene, resting on 6 matching bases. The sequencing input was Vdelta1+ gamma-delta thymocytes from the thymus. Interpreted using the paper, the cell subset or site label stands for: FACS-sorted CD3+ TCRalphabeta- TCRVdelta1+ TCRVdelta2- thymocytes. DNA sequence: TGTGCTCTTGGGGGGCTCGGTATCCTACCCGGAGGTTACACCGATAAACTCATCTTT. This codes for CALGGLGILPGGYTDKLIF.